These 28 T cell receptor beta chains came from one sample sequenced in a study of cytomegalovirus exposure and HLA in healthy donors. 13 Jbeta primers and 60 Vbeta primers were used for the PCR. Method: immunoSEQ multiplex PCR; TCRdb's copy keeps in-frame clones and lacks some. Recorded for this sample: roughly 76,000 clones. Sequencing was done on a sample of PBMCs. These receptor sequences come from a female donor in good health and CMV-seropositive.

The chain has TRBV7-8 and TRBJ1-2, with D perhaps matching TRBD1 (6 bases). CDR3 length: 16 residues. Trimming left V 4 bases short and J 4 bases short, with 19 bases between. Looked up from germline, CDR1 is SGHVS and CDR2 is FQNEAQ. CDR3 DNA sequence: TGTGCCAGCAGCTACCAACCGGGACACCCCAGCTATGGCTACACCTTC. This codes for CASSYQPGHPSYGYTF. The full variable domain, its missing parts supplied by reference TRBV7-8 and TRBJ1-2, is GAGVSQSPRYKVAKRGQDVALRCDPISGHVSLFWYQQALGQGPEFLTYFQNEAQLDKSGLPSDRFFAERPEGSVSTLKIQRTQQEDSAVYLCASSYQPGHPSYGYTFGSGTRLTVV.

The V and J genes are TRBV11-2 and TRBJ2-7; 7 bases fit TRBD2. Losses at the gene ends were 5 bases for V and 0 bases for J; bases not matched to a gene: 7. Germline CDR1 is SGHAT and CDR2 is FQNNGV. The CDR3 runs to 15 residues. The chain's CDR3 is CASSPMGGASYEQYF. The CDR3 DNA reads TGTGCCAGCAGCCCGATGGGAGGGGCCTCCTACGAGCAGTACTTC.

J is TRBJ2-5 and V is TRBV6-1, with TRBD1 identical over 11 bases. The CDR3 runs to 16 residues. The V segment lost 0 bases and the J segment 5 bases; nucleotides outside the gene matches: 5. Germline V gene sequence: CDR1 MNHNS, CDR2 SASEGT. The CDR3 DNA sequence: TGTGCCAGCAGTGAAGCGGGACAGGGGGGAGGGGAGACCCAGTACTTC. This encodes CASSEAGQGGGETQYF.

DNA of the CDR3: TGTGCCAGCAGTCCCCGGGAGGCCACTGAAGCTTTCTTT. Protein: CASSPREATEAFF. The chain recombines TRBV6-5 with TRBJ1-1; D is ambiguous. The V gene lost 5 bases and the J gene lost 4 bases, with 11 bases spanning the gap. The CDR3 has 13 residues. Per the germline V gene, CDR1 is MNHEY and CDR2 is SVGAGI.

The chain employs TRBV5-1 and TRBJ1-1; D remains unclear. With 0 bases removed from V and 1 base from J, the gap between germline ends came to 10 bases. The CDR3 is 15 amino acids. From germline, CDR1 is SGHRS and CDR2 YFSETQ. The CDR3 DNA follows: TGCGCCAGCAGCTTGGCCGGTCAGGAGAACACTGAAGCTTTCTTT. Residues: CASSLAGQENTEAFF.

The rearrangement uses TRBV5-8 and TRBJ1-1; 7 nucleotides line up with TRBD1. CDR3 length: 16 residues. Germline V gene lookup returns CDR1 SGHTS and CDR2 YDEGEE. V trimming: 0 bases; J trimming: 0 bases; junction bases outside the gene matches: 5. CDR3 amino acids: CASSLVGQTMNTEAFF. CDR3 coding DNA: TGTGCCAGCAGCTTGGTGGGACAGACAATGAACACTGAAGCTTTCTTT. The full variable domain, its missing parts supplied by reference TRBV5-8 and TRBJ1-1, is EAGVTQSPTHLIKTRGQQATLRCSPISGHTSVYWYQQALGLGLQFLLWYDEGEERNRGNFPPRFSGRQFPNYSSELNVNALELEDSALYLCASSLVGQTMNTEAFFGQGTRLTVV.

The chain joins TRBV10-3 to TRBJ2-7, with TRBD2 matching over 12 bases. The V gene's germline CDR1 is ENHRY and CDR2 SYGVKD. V was pared by 5 bases and J by 2 bases, with 4 bases of the junction left unmatched. The CDR3 runs 15 residues. CDR3 nucleotide sequence: TGTGCCATCAGTTCTCTAGCGGGAGGGCCCTACGAGCAGTACTTC. Translated, it gives CAISSLAGGPYEQYF.

V is TRBV7-9 and J is TRBJ2-1; 11 bases align to TRBD2. The V gene's germline CDR1 is SEHNR and CDR2 FQNEAQ (reference sequence). V shed 4 bases and J 5 bases; nucleotides not matched to a gene: 4. This CDR3 is built from 15 residues. CDR3 sequence reads: CASSSGLAADNEQFF. In DNA, the CDR3 is TGTGCCAGCAGCTCGGGACTAGCGGCAGACAATGAGCAGTTCTTC.

J is TRBJ2-4 and V is TRBV4-2, with TRBD1 matching 10 bases. Germline CDR1 reads LGHNA; CDR2 reads YNFKEQ. V dropped 1 base and J dropped 0; count of bases not matched to a gene: 9. CDR3 length equals 19 residues. CDR3 nucleotide sequence: TGTGCCAGCAGCCAAGGGTTGGGACAGGGGTCACAAGCCAAAAACATTCAGTACTTC. Its protein product is CASSQGLGQGSQAKNIQYF.

This rearrangement joins TRBV6-4 to TRBJ2-2, with 7 bases that match TRBD1. This CDR3 spans 14 amino acids. After removal of 5 bases from V and 7 bases from J, the junction contained 7 bases not matched to a gene. Germline CDR1 is MRHNA and CDR2 is SNTAGT. The DNA for the CDR3 is TGTGCCAGCAGTAGAGGGACAGAGGACGGGGAGCTGTTTTTT. Translated, it gives CASSRGTEDGELFF.

The chain links TRBV9 to TRBJ1-2, with TRBD1 identical over 8 bases. CDR1 is SGDLS and CDR2 is YYNGEE in the germline V gene. The V and J ends lost 3 bases and 4 bases, in that order; junction bases with no gene match: 2. The CDR3 extends over 13 amino acids. Here the CDR3 DNA reads TGTGCCAGCAGCGGGACAGGGATCTATGGCTACACCTTC. Its translation: CASSGTGIYGYTF.

The CDR3 nucleotides read TGTGCCTCAACACTAGCGGGTGTCGACACCGGGGAGCTGTTTTTT. Translation: CASTLAGVDTGELFF. The chain employs TRBV30 and TRBJ2-2; TRBD2 matches 9 bases. This CDR3 has 15 amino acids. The germline CDR1 and CDR2 sequences are GTSNPN and SVGIG (reference sequence). The V segment lost 7 bases and the J segment 3 bases; nucleotides outside the gene matches: 9.

The J gene is TRBJ1-4, the V gene TRBV4-2; D gene uncertain. The length of the CDR3 is 16 residues. CDR1 is LGHNA and CDR2 is YNFKEQ in the germline V gene. V was trimmed by 1 base and J by 0 bases, leaving 9 bases between them. The DNA for the CDR3 is TGTGCCAGCAGCCAAGCAGGCCCAACAACTAATGAAAAACTGTTTTTT. It is translated as CASSQAGPTTNEKLFF.

The rearrangement joins TRBV2 to TRBJ2-7; the match to TRBD2 covers 15 bases. CDR1 SNHLY and CDR2 FYNNEI come from the germline V gene. The CDR3 consists of 18 residues. With 6 bases clipped from V and 2 bases from J, the junction kept 11 bases outside the gene matches. CDR3 in amino acids: CASSGTSGRPLYPYEQYF. The CDR3, as DNA: TGTGCCAGCAGCGGGACTAGCGGGAGGCCCCTATACCCCTACGAGCAGTACTTC.

This chain connects TRBV6-5 to TRBJ2-5, with a tentative D call TRBD1 (6 bases). Trimming removed 6 bases at V and 9 bases at J, with 14 bases between. Germline V CDR1 and CDR2: MNHEY, SVGAGI. The CDR3 contains 12 residues. The CDR3: CASRLPQGPQYF. DNA of the CDR3: TGTGCCAGCAGACTTCCACAGGGCCCCCAGTACTTC.

V usage is TRBV6-5 and J usage is TRBJ2-7, with TRBD2 as a possible D gene (6 bases). The length of the CDR3 is 15 residues. Trimming left V 1 base short and J 3 bases short, with 13 bases between. Germline assignment: CDR1 MNHEY and CDR2 SVGAGI. CDR3 region: CASSYFGGSDYEQYF. For the CDR3, the DNA is TGTGCCAGCAGTTACTTTGGGGGGTCCGACTACGAGCAGTACTTC.

The V and J genes are TRBV4-3 and TRBJ1-1; 9 nucleotides agree with TRBD1. After removal of 3 bases from V and 2 bases from J, the junction contained 4 bases not matched to a gene. The CDR3 is 15 amino acids. Germline V gene lookup returns CDR1 LGHNA and CDR2 YSLEER. CDR3 DNA sequence: TGCGCCAGCAGCCATGGGACAGGGTCAAACACTGAAGCTTTCTTT. Protein product: CASSHGTGSNTEAFF.

Remarks on this clone: Distinct nucleotide sequences in the sample also encode this CDR3. The chain is built from TRBV4-3 and TRBJ2-1; D unresolved. V was trimmed by 0 bases and J by 0 bases, leaving 6 bases between them. This CDR3 has 15 residues. Germline values: CDR1 LGHNA, CDR2 YSLEER. This chain's CDR3 is CASSQDRSSYNEQFF. CDR3 nucleotide sequence: TGCGCCAGCAGCCAAGACCGGAGCTCCTACAATGAGCAGTTCTTC.

V and J are TRBV4-2 and TRBJ2-5; 9 bases align to TRBD1. Matching the DNA end better, TRBJ2-7 makes the J call doubtful. The germline V gene has CDR1 LGHNA and CDR2 YNFKEQ. The CDR3 runs to 16 residues. The CDR3 region has the DNA TGTGCCAGCAGCCAAGTTGCCGGGACAGGGACCTACGAGCAGTACTTC. Its protein is CASSQVAGTGTYEQYF.

V and J are TRBV28 and TRBJ1-2; D gene uncertain. Germline-derived CDR1 and CDR2 are MDHEN and SYDVKM. The CDR3 spans 14 residues. V gave up 5 bases and J gave up 3 bases, with 13 bases separating them. CDR3 amino acids: CASSHPLSYYGYTF. The CDR3 DNA is TGTGCCAGCAGTCACCCACTCTCGTACTATGGCTACACCTTC.

This chain uses TRBV5-4 with TRBJ1-6; TRBD1 agrees at 7 bases. This CDR3 contains 16 residues. CDR1 is SGHNT and CDR2 is YYREEE in the germline V gene (reference sequence). J gave up 5 bases and V 0 bases, and 5 bases lay outside the gene matches. The CDR3 coding sequence is TGTGCCAGCAGCTTGGTTGCAGGGGGTAATAATTCACCCCTCCACTTT. Translating it yields CASSLVAGGNNSPLHF.

This chain links TRBV6-1 with TRBJ2-7, with TRBD1 identical over 9 bases. CDR1 MNHNS and CDR2 SASEGT come from the germline V gene. V lost 2 bases, J lost 3 bases, and 2 bases stayed unmatched. This CDR3 comprises 14 residues. CDR3 loop: CASSELGQGYEQYF. CDR3 DNA: TGTGCCAGCAGTGAACTGGGACAGGGCTACGAGCAGTACTTC.

The chain links TRBV27 to TRBJ2-3, with 9 bases fitting TRBD1. This CDR3 is 15 amino acids long. J lost 4 bases, V lost 1 base, and 3 bases had no gene match. Looked up from germline, CDR1 is MNHEY and CDR2 is SMNVEV (reference sequence). CDR3 sequence reads: CASSLLGQGADTQYF. CDR3 bases: TGTGCCAGCAGTTTATTGGGACAGGGCGCAGATACGCAGTATTTT.

The V call is TRBV30, the J call TRBJ1-2; 12 bases agree with TRBD1. The V gene end was trimmed by 3 bases and the J gene end by 4 bases; junction bases not matched to a gene: 9. Germline V lookup: CDR1 GTSNPN, CDR2 SVGIG (reference sequence). The CDR3 extends over 16 amino acids. The CDR3 loop reads CAWSRDRGRYGYGYTF. CDR3 nucleotides: TGTGCCTGGAGCCGGGACAGGGGGCGATATGGCTATGGCTACACCTTC.

The chain couples TRBV29-1 to TRBJ2-3; D perhaps matches TRBD1 (5 bases). The CDR3 is made up of 13 amino acids. Trimming pared 6 bases from V and 4 bases from J, leaving 14 bases between. CDR1 SQVTM and CDR2 ANQGSEA come from the germline V gene. CDR3 DNA: TGCAGCGTAAAACTAACAGGTTCAGATACGCAGTATTTT. Translated, it gives CSVKLTGSDTQYF.

V is TRBV19 and J is TRBJ2-1; 9 nucleotides line up with TRBD1. The CDR3 contains 16 residues. The germline CDR1 and CDR2 sequences are LNHDA and SQIVND (reference sequence). Trimming cost V 3 bases and J 2 bases; bases outside gene matches: 5. In DNA, the CDR3 is TGTGCCAGTAGTATTCCGGACAGGGGAGCCTACAATGAGCAGTTCTTC. Translating gives CASSIPDRGAYNEQFF. Combining the CDR3 with reference TRBV19 and TRBJ2-1 gives the whole variable domain DGGITQSPKYLFRKEGQNVTLSCEQNLNHDAMYWYRQDPGQGLRLIYYSQIVNDFQKGDIAEGYSVSREKKESFPLTVTSAQKNPTAFYLCASSIPDRGAYNEQFFGPGTRLTVL.

The chain is built from TRBV28 and TRBJ2-1, with 7 nucleotides matching TRBD2. The germline gives CDR1 MDHEN, CDR2 SYDVKM. Trimming at V came to 4 bases and at J to 7 bases, leaving 13 bases not matched to a gene. This CDR3 comprises 16 residues. The chain's CDR3 is CASSSPRVAGFNEQFF. The CDR3 DNA is TGTGCCAGCAGTTCCCCCCGGGTAGCGGGCTTTAATGAGCAGTTCTTC.

The V gene is TRBV10-3, the J gene TRBJ2-7, with 7 bases fitting TRBD2. The CDR3 is 13 amino acids. The junction had 6 bases not matched to a gene; V was cut back by 4 bases and J by 6 bases. CDR1 and CDR2 from the germline V gene are ENHRY and SYGVKD. The chain's CDR3 is CAISATSDPEQYF. CDR3 in DNA: TGTGCCATCAGTGCCACTAGCGATCCCGAGCAGTACTTC.